The clone carrying this T cell receptor beta chain has a count of ten or more. Time point specified: newly diagnosed GD, antithyroid drugs for less than 3 months. PBMCs provided the RNA from which the TCR library was made. The TCR beta library used iRepertoire HTBI primers with Arm-PCR amplification of CDR3. TCRdb analysed the multiplex PCR reads with MiXCR anew, one entry per CDR3 protein. The sample gives 510,000 or so distinct CDR3 sequences, approximately 12% of which show up once; 7.5% to 9% is in the top ten. The data were obtained in a study of regulatory T cells in long-lasting Graves disease. The germline CDR1 and CDR2 sequences are MNHEY and SMNVEV (reference sequence). V lost 7 bases and J 1 base, leaving 15 bases between the germline ends. The CDR3 runs 15 residues. In addition, the sample was reused for a study of T cells in Graves' hyperthyroidism and ophthalmopathy.

Source: peripheral blood mononuclear cells (PBMCs), taken at new diagnosis, from a patient treated with antithyroid drugs. The V call is TRBV27, the J call TRBJ2-3; unclear D gene. This sequence originates from a woman aged 25 to 45 with Graves disease. In DNA, the CDR3 is TGTGCCAGCAATGGCCTCGGACCCCGCACAGATACGCAGTATTTT. Protein product: CASNGLGPRTDTQYF.